These 19 T cell receptor beta chains were all obtained from the same sample, sequenced in a study of shared clonotypes between healthy human individuals. As defined, naive CD8 cells were CD45RO-negative and positively selected for CCR7, with terminally differentiated effector memory CD45RA+ cells excluded. The assay was immunoSEQ multiplex PCR, and TCRdb's table has in-frame clones only and misses some. The sample has millions of clones, about 93% seen once. Sequencing was done on a sample of naive CD8+ T cells from PBMCs. All receptors derive from a man in his late teens or twenties in good health. Some clones in this sample may be carry-over from other donors' samples.

The chain carries TRBV27 and TRBJ2-1, with D perhaps TRBD2 (5 bases). Trimming pared 3 bases from V and 3 bases from J, leaving 12 bases between. The CDR3 runs to 15 residues. The germline V gene has CDR1 MNHEY and CDR2 SMNVEV (reference sequence). The CDR3 DNA is TGTGCCAGCAGTTTGCTCAGCGGTAACTACAATGAGCAGTTCTTC. Protein product: CASSLLSGNYNEQFF.

The chain combines TRBV19 with TRBJ2-7; D gene ambiguous. CDR1 and CDR2 from the germline V gene are LNHDA and SQIVND (reference sequence). The CDR3 loop spans 13 amino acids. V was pared by 2 bases and J by 5 bases, with 10 bases between. Written as DNA, the CDR3 is TGTGCCAGTAGTATAAGGCAGGCGGACGAGCAGTACTTC. It yields the protein CASSIRQADEQYF.

The chain couples TRBV13 to TRBJ2-7; 10 nucleotides agree with TRBD1. With 3 bases clipped from V and 3 bases from J, the junction kept 2 bases outside the gene matches. CDR3 length equals 14 residues. The V gene's germline CDR1 is PRHDT and CDR2 FYEKMQ (reference sequence). CDR3 DNA: TGTGCCAGCAGCTTTGGGACAGGGGACTACGAGCAGTACTTC. It specifies CASSFGTGDYEQYF.

The chain recombines TRBV19 with TRBJ2-1; D remains ambiguous. V was clipped by 5 bases and J by 7 bases, with 15 bases between them. This CDR3 is built from 14 residues. The germline CDR1 and CDR2 sequences are LNHDA and SQIVND (reference sequence). The CDR3 here is CASSPGPVLNEQFF. The DNA for the CDR3 is TGTGCCAGTAGTCCGGGCCCCGTCCTAAATGAGCAGTTCTTC.

This sequence joins TRBV5-1 and TRBJ2-2; a weak D match, TRBD1 (5 bases). This CDR3 comprises 16 residues. Germline CDR1 and CDR2: SGHRS and YFSETQ. Trimming shortened V by 4 bases and J by 1 base, and 14 bases separated the two germline ends. DNA for the CDR3: TGCGCCAGCAGCGTGAATACCAGGGAGAACACCGGGGAGCTGTTTTTT. Translated, it gives CASSVNTRENTGELFF.

This clone was detected only a few times. This sequence joins TRBV28 and TRBJ1-2; no reliable D call. V lost 7 bases and J lost 13, with 7 bases in between. The germline CDR1 and CDR2 sequences are MDHEN and SYDVKM. The CDR3 extends over 8 amino acids. For the CDR3, the DNA is TGTGCCAGCAACGACCCCACCTTC. This translates into CASNDPTF.

With respect to this clone: Other DNA sequences in this sample translate to the same CDR3. This chain connects TRBV11-2 to TRBJ2-2; D is uncertain. The ends were cut back, 1 base at V and 2 bases at J, with 8 bases in the middle. CDR3 length equals 15 residues. The germline gives CDR1 SGHAT, CDR2 FQNNGV. CDR3 in amino acids: CASSLGPGNTGELFF. In DNA, the CDR3 is TGTGCCAGCAGCTTAGGTCCCGGAAACACCGGGGAGCTGTTTTTT.

This chain joins TRBV7-6 and TRBJ1-1; possible D gene TRBD1, 5 bases. The CDR3 contains 14 residues. V gave up 2 bases and J gave up 6 bases, with 13 bases separating them. Germline V CDR1 and CDR2: SGHVS, FNYEAQ. CDR3 nucleotide sequence: TGTGCCAGCAGCTTAATCCAGGGAGGGGCTGAAGCTTTCTTT. It is translated as CASSLIQGGAEAFF.

The count of this clone is one. The J gene is TRBJ2-1, the V gene TRBV9; 10 bases are shared with TRBD2. Germline V gene lookup returns CDR1 SGDLS and CDR2 YYNGEE. Trimming cost V 3 bases and J 7 bases; bases outside gene matches: 22. The CDR3 length is 20 residues. CDR3: CASSDNPELRAGGPRNEQFF. The CDR3 DNA follows: TGTGCCAGCAGCGACAATCCCGAGTTGCGAGCGGGAGGGCCTCGGAATGAGCAGTTCTTC. Looking up the rest from reference TRBV9 and TRBJ2-1 gives the full variable domain: DSGVTQTPKHLITATGQRVTLRCSPRSGDLSVYWYQQSLDQGLQFLIQYYNGEERAKGNILERFSAQQFPDLHSELNLSSLELGDSALYFCASSDNPELRAGGPRNEQFFGPGTRLTVL.

The rearrangement links TRBV6-1 to TRBJ2-7, with 10 bases that match TRBD2. With V trimmed by 0 bases and J by 2 bases, 7 bases remained unmatched. CDR1 is MNHNS, CDR2 SASEGT, per germline. The CDR3 runs 17 residues. CDR3 DNA: TGTGCCAGCAGTGAAGCGCGGCTAGCGGGAGTTGCCTACGAGCAGTACTTC. Its protein product is CASSEARLAGVAYEQYF.

The chain is built from TRBV13 and TRBJ2-1; 9 bases align to TRBD1. After removal of 5 bases from V and 0 bases from J, the junction contained 8 bases not matched to a gene. This CDR3 comprises 17 residues. CDR1 PRHDT and CDR2 FYEKMQ come from the germline V gene (reference sequence). CDR3: CASSPSGTGLSYNEQFF. The CDR3, as DNA: TGTGCCAGCAGCCCATCCGGGACAGGGCTCTCCTACAATGAGCAGTTCTTC. Based on the CDR3 plus reference TRBV13 and TRBJ2-1, the full variable domain is AAGVIQSPRHLIKEKRETATLKCYPIPRHDTVYWYQQGPGQDPQFLISFYEKMQSDKGSIPDRFSAQQFSDYHSELNMSSLELGDSALYFCASSPSGTGLSYNEQFFGPGTRLTVL.

The chain recombines TRBV9 with TRBJ1-2, with a possible D match to TRBD1 (5 bases). Trimming cost V 3 bases and J 2 bases, with 14 bases left between them. The CDR3 totals 15 residues. Germline CDR1 and CDR2: SGDLS and YYNGEE. The CDR3 DNA reads as TGTGCCAGCAGCGCGTGGACGGGACCCAACTATGGCTACACCTTC. This sequence encodes CASSAWTGPNYGYTF.

The chain recombines TRBV23-1 with TRBJ2-4; a weak D match, TRBD2 (5 bases). TRBV23-1 falls under the ORF class, with uncertain function. Trimming cost V 0 bases and J 3 bases, with 9 bases left between them. This CDR3 comprises 15 residues. This CDR3 is CASSQSSDYKNIQYF. Written as DNA, the CDR3 is TGCGCCAGCAGTCAATCGTCAGACTACAAAAACATTCAGTACTTC.

The rearrangement joins TRBV4-1 to TRBJ2-7; maybe TRBD2 (5 bases). The CDR3 extends over 17 amino acids. CDR1 is MGHRA, CDR2 YSYEKL, per germline. Trimming took 1 base from V and 4 from J, leaving 20 bases between them. This chain's CDR3 is CASSQVEAGTAQYEQYF. The CDR3 region has the DNA TGCGCCAGCAGCCAAGTGGAGGCCGGTACGGCCCAATACGAGCAGTACTTC.

This CDR3 reads CASSRGLAEMQYF. CDR3 DNA: TGTGCCAGCAGCCGAGGACTAGCGGAGATGCAGTACTTC. The chain carries TRBV9 and TRBJ2-5; 10 bases match TRBD2. The CDR3 spans 13 residues. V dropped 4 bases and J dropped 11; count of bases not matched to a gene: 8. Germline CDR1 and CDR2: SGDLS and YYNGEE.

The V gene is TRBV28, the J gene TRBJ2-7; 8 nucleotides match TRBD2. The CDR3 runs 20 residues. V was clipped by 5 bases and J by 1 base; unmatched bases: 22. Germline-derived CDR1 and CDR2 are MDHEN and SYDVKM. CDR3 coding DNA: TGTGCCAGCAGTACCCAGTTCAGGGACCCGGATACTAGCGGTTCCTACGAGCAGTACTTC. It encodes CASSTQFRDPDTSGSYEQYF.

The rearrangement joins TRBV7-9 to TRBJ2-5; the match to TRBD2 covers 9 bases. V was clipped by 5 bases and J by 8 bases; unmatched bases: 18. Per the germline V gene, CDR1 is SEHNR and CDR2 is FQNEAQ (reference sequence). This CDR3 is 17 amino acids long. Written as DNA, the CDR3 is TGTGCCAGCAGCGGCCCGACCCTGAATCTAGCGGGATCTACCCAGTACTTC. Translating gives CASSGPTLNLAGSTQYF. The full variable domain, with the rest looked up from reference TRBV7-9 and TRBJ2-5, is DTGVSQNPRHKITKRGQNVTFRCDPISEHNRLYWYRQTLGQGPEFLTYFQNEAQLEKSRLLSDRFSAERPKGSFSTLEIQRTEQGDSAMYLCASSGPTLNLAGSTQYFGPGTRLLVL.

The V call is TRBV15, the J call TRBJ2-1, with D uncertain. In germline, CDR1 is LNHNV, CDR2 YYDKDF (reference sequence). V gave up 5 bases and J gave up 2 bases, with 10 bases separating them. The CDR3 is 14 residues long. The CDR3 nucleotides are TGTGCCACCAGCTCTCTTGGGACCTACAATGAGCAGTTCTTC. It specifies CATSSLGTYNEQFF. The whole variable domain, remainder taken from reference TRBV15 and TRBJ2-1, is DAMVIQNPRYQVTQFGKPVTLSCSQTLNHNVMYWYQQKSSQAPKLLFHYYDKDFNNEADTPDNFQSRRPNTSFCFLDIRSPGLGDTAMYLCATSSLGTYNEQFFGPGTRLTVL.

The J gene is TRBJ2-7, the V gene TRBV28, with 7 bases lining up with TRBD2. The trim removed 6 bases at V and 4 bases at J, leaving 12 bases unmatched. CDR3 length: 15 amino acids. The germline V gene encodes CDR1 MDHEN and CDR2 SYDVKM. CDR3 bases: TGTGCCAGCAGAAACCAGAGGCGGGGGTGGTACGAGCAGTACTTC. The encoded protein is CASRNQRRGWYEQYF.